These 31 T cell receptor beta chains were sequenced from one sample in a study of monozygotic twins with inflammatory bowel disease. TCRdb reanalyzed the 5' RACE reads, giving one entry per CDR3 protein sequence and no DNA. The table counts some 300,000 distinct CDR3 sequences; about 5% lies in the top ten. Source material: blood. The receptors were sampled from a human donor with ulcerative colitis or Crohn's disease, or a healthy co-twin of an affected twin (not recorded which).

The chain uses TRBV3-1 and TRBJ2-7; TCRdb designates TRBD1, a call that cannot be tested without DNA. There are 17 residues in the CDR3. CDR1 and CDR2 (germline): LGHDT, YNNKEL (reference sequence). Here the CDR3 reads CASSQARMMGRTYEQYF.

J is TRBJ1-3 and V is TRBV12-3 or TRBV12-4; TCRdb gives TRBD1 as the D gene, but with no DNA this cannot be confirmed. The CDR3 is 14 residues long. The CDR3 loop reads CASSFIGAGNTIYF.

This rearrangement joins TRBV29-1 to TRBJ1-3. CDR3 length: 14 amino acids. Germline loops: CDR1 SQVTM, CDR2 ANQGSEA. The CDR3 sequence: CSVGLIGSGNTIYF.

This rearrangement joins TRBV7-2 to TRBJ1-2; the TRBD1 assignment by TCRdb is unverifiable without DNA. This CDR3 is 13 amino acids long. Germline loops: CDR1 SGHTA, CDR2 FQGNSA. The CDR3 protein is CASSVGQDYGYTF. Based on the CDR3 plus reference TRBV7-2 and TRBJ1-2, the full variable domain is GAGVSQSPSNKVTEKGKDVELRCDPISGHTALYWYRQSLGQGLEFLIYFQGNSAPDKSGLPSDRFSAERTGGSVSTLTIQRTQQEDSAVYLCASSVGQDYGYTFGSGTRLTVV.

This chain links TRBV20-1 with TRBJ2-7; TCRdb reports TRBD1, a call that lacks DNA to check it against. Per the germline V gene, CDR1 is DFQATT and CDR2 is SNEGSKA (reference sequence). The CDR3 is 15 amino acids. The CDR3 sequence is CSACPAGTGTYEQYF.

The CDR3 region is CASNPAGWNEQFF. The chain couples TRBV7-2 to TRBJ2-1; without DNA, the TCRdb call of TRBD1 cannot be checked. Germline assignment: CDR1 SGHTA and CDR2 FQGNSA. This CDR3 has 13 amino acids.

The chain recombines TRBV30 with TRBJ2-2; TCRdb lists TRBD1, though no DNA is available to test this call. CDR1 and CDR2 from the germline V gene are GTSNPN and SVGIG (reference sequence). This CDR3 has 16 amino acids. The CDR3 loop is CACRPRGARNTGELFF.

The V gene is TRBV29-1, the J gene TRBJ1-2; TCRdb's D gene call, TRBD1, goes unchecked for lack of DNA. The germline V gene encodes CDR1 SQVTM and CDR2 ANQGSEA. This CDR3 has 13 residues. CDR3 amino acids: CSVRTGGYYGYTF.

The V gene is TRBV4-3, the J gene TRBJ2-2; TCRdb names TRBD2, which stays unverified in the absence of DNA. CDR1 and CDR2 (germline): LGHNA, YSLEER. The CDR3 totals 18 residues. CDR3 amino acids: CASSQDPGERESTGELFF.

V and J are TRBV5-1 and TRBJ2-3; the TCRdb call, TRBD1, lacks DNA for checking. The germline V gene has CDR1 SGHRS and CDR2 YFSETQ. The CDR3 extends over 15 amino acids. CDR3 region: CASSWAGTTPDTQYF.

CDR3: CASSIARPSNQPQHF. The V gene is TRBV19, the J gene TRBJ1-5. CDR3 length: 15 amino acids. Germline V gene sequence: CDR1 LNHDA, CDR2 SQIVND (reference sequence).

J is TRBJ2-7 and V is TRBV20-1; TCRdb selects TRBD2, and the lack of DNA leaves this call unchecked. Germline V gives CDR1 DFQATT, CDR2 SNEGSKA (reference sequence). The CDR3 sequence is 17 residues long. The CDR3 sequence is CSASSLAGGPTPHEQYF.

The genes are TRBV28 and TRBJ2-7; TCRdb's D call, TRBD1, is unchecked because there is no DNA. Germline assignment: CDR1 MDHEN and CDR2 SYDVKM. The CDR3 is 16 amino acids. The CDR3 protein is CASSLGTTGDRYEQYF.

The chain uses TRBV7-9 and TRBJ2-5; TCRdb reports TRBD1, a call that lacks DNA to check it against. Per germline, CDR1 SEHNR and CDR2 FQNEAQ (reference sequence). The CDR3 contains 15 residues. The CDR3 protein is CASSSIGQGRQTQYF.

The chain is built from TRBV3-1 and TRBJ2-1; TCRdb names TRBD2, which stays unverified in the absence of DNA. The CDR3 covers 13 residues. Germline assignment: CDR1 LGHDT and CDR2 YNNKEL (reference sequence). The CDR3 region is CASSQAPSGIAVF.

This chain connects TRBV5-1 to TRBJ2-3; the D call from TCRdb, TRBD1, cannot be confirmed without DNA. There are 14 residues in the CDR3. Germline values: CDR1 SGHRS, CDR2 YFSETQ. CDR3 region: CASMPGQGADTQYF.

The rearrangement joins TRBV5-5 to TRBJ2-7; there is no DNA to check the TCRdb D call of TRBD1. Per the germline V gene, CDR1 is SGHKS and CDR2 is YYEKEE (reference sequence). This CDR3 is built from 15 residues. The CDR3 reads CASSKTGLGDYEQYF.

V is TRBV4-2 and J is TRBJ1-1; without DNA, the TCRdb call of TRBD1 cannot be checked. Germline CDR1 is LGHNA and CDR2 is YNFKEQ. The CDR3 has 16 residues. The CDR3 sequence is CASSQEPGTWNTEAFF.

The chain uses TRBV5-1 and TRBJ2-2; absent DNA, TCRdb's TRBD2 call cannot be checked. CDR3 length equals 16 residues. Looked up from germline, CDR1 is SGHRS and CDR2 is YFSETQ. CDR3 in amino acids: CASSPSQGMNTGELFF.

The chain links TRBV20-1 to TRBJ2-1; the D call from TCRdb, TRBD1, cannot be confirmed without DNA. The CDR3 runs to 16 residues. Germline CDR1 and CDR2: DFQATT and SNEGSKA (reference sequence). The CDR3 protein is CSATQVGVLSYNEQFF.

The chain joins TRBV7-9 to TRBJ1-2; as DNA is missing, the TRBD1 call by TCRdb cannot be tested. Germline lookup yields CDR1 SEHNR and CDR2 FQNEAQ (reference sequence). This CDR3 is built from 15 residues. The CDR3 sequence: CASSLTDRGGYGYTF. The full variable domain, with the rest looked up from reference TRBV7-9 and TRBJ1-2, is DTGVSQNPRHKITKRGQNVTFRCDPISEHNRLYWYRQTLGQGPEFLTYFQNEAQLEKSRLLSDRFSAERPKGSFSTLEIQRTEQGDSAMYLCASSLTDRGGYGYTFGSGTRLTVV.

The genes are TRBV25-1 and TRBJ2-7; TCRdb's D gene call, TRBD2, goes unchecked for lack of DNA. Germline lookup yields CDR1 MGHDK and CDR2 SYGVNS. The length of the CDR3 is 14 residues. The CDR3 here is CASSELAGDYEQYF.

V usage is TRBV13 and J usage is TRBJ1-2. The CDR3 totals 14 residues. CDR1 PRHDT and CDR2 FYEKMQ come from the germline V gene (reference sequence). CDR3 in amino acids: CASSFRTQNYGYTF.

V is TRBV11-2 and J is TRBJ2-3; TCRdb's assignment of TRBD2 cannot be checked, as there is no DNA. CDR1 is SGHAT, CDR2 FQNNGV, per germline. This CDR3 contains 17 residues. The CDR3 spells CASSLDLRGRVQDTQYF.

The V and J genes are TRBV12-3 or TRBV12-4 and TRBJ1-2; the D call from TCRdb, TRBD1, cannot be confirmed without DNA. The CDR3 totals 16 residues. The CDR3 sequence: CASSPNSGTGTYGYTF.

The CDR3 reads CASSSWTGMSDEQYF. The chain couples TRBV7-9 to TRBJ2-7; the TCRdb D gene call, TRBD1, has no DNA to confirm it. CDR1 SEHNR and CDR2 FQNEAQ come from the germline V gene (reference sequence). The CDR3 runs 15 residues.

V gene TRBV18 combines with J gene TRBJ2-7. This CDR3 contains 14 residues. The germline gives CDR1 KGHSH, CDR2 LQKENI. CDR3: CASSPTSTAYEQYF.

The chain links TRBV5-1 to TRBJ1-2; without DNA, the TCRdb call of TRBD1 cannot be checked. This CDR3 has 14 amino acids. Germline V lookup: CDR1 SGHRS, CDR2 YFSETQ. The CDR3 loop is CASSPGTGGVGYTF.

The chain is built from TRBV12-3 or TRBV12-4 and TRBJ2-7; TCRdb picks TRBD1, but there is no DNA to check that call. This CDR3 contains 15 residues. The CDR3 protein is CASSLMGQGLHEQYF.

The chain carries TRBV13 and TRBJ1-2; with no DNA, the TCRdb D assignment of TRBD1 cannot be verified. The germline V gene encodes CDR1 PRHDT and CDR2 FYEKMQ (reference sequence). This CDR3 is 18 amino acids long. The CDR3 is CASSPWGHDGTTVDGYTF.

The chain carries TRBV5-1 and TRBJ2-5. The CDR3 has 12 amino acids. Germline V gives CDR1 SGHRS, CDR2 YFSETQ. CDR3 in amino acids: CASSLGEETQYF.